One sample yielded the 12 T cell receptor beta chains listed below, sequenced in a study of CD4+ T cells in melanoma. TCRdb's table, derived via immunoSEQ multiplex PCR, lists solely in-frame clones and lacks some. The sample has roughly 60,000 clones; about 70% are singletons. The material sequenced was tumor tissue. These receptors all come from a human donor with melanoma.

This clone occurred a few times. The chain joins TRBV6-1 to TRBJ1-2; TRBD1 is a possible D gene (5 bases). The CDR3 extends over 12 amino acids. CDR1 is MNHNS, CDR2 SASEGT, per germline. Trimming stripped 8 bases from V and 0 bases from J, with 7 bases between. This CDR3 reads CASLGPNYGYTF. CDR3 in DNA: TGTGCCAGCCTGGGGCCTAACTATGGCTACACCTTC.

This clone was seen ten or more times. The V gene is TRBV7-9, the J gene TRBJ1-6; no clear D gene. The germline CDR1 and CDR2 sequences are SEHNR and FQNEAQ (reference sequence). V gave up 1 base and J gave up 7 bases, with 8 bases separating them. CDR3 length: 14 amino acids. The CDR3 here is CASSLGGRNSPLHF. The CDR3 DNA sequence: TGTGCCAGCAGCTTAGGAGGAAGGAATTCACCCCTCCACTTT.

This clone was picked up a small number of times. The rearrangement joins TRBV5-1 to TRBJ1-2, with D unresolved. Germline V gene data show CDR1 as SGHRS and CDR2 as YFSETQ. The CDR3 is 13 amino acids. The ends were cut back, 0 bases at V and 3 bases at J, with 6 bases in the middle. CDR3 nucleotides: TGCGCCAGCAGCTTGGGGACGGACTATGGCTACACCTTC. It codes for CASSLGTDYGYTF.

This clone appeared once. The rearrangement uses TRBV19 and TRBJ1-4; 9 nucleotides match TRBD1. Germline V gives CDR1 LNHDA, CDR2 SQIVND (reference sequence). V gave up 5 bases and J gave up 5 bases; unmatched junction bases: 12. The CDR3 extends over 17 amino acids. CDR3 nucleotides: TGTGCCAGTAGTCTCCAACACCCCGGGACAGGGAATGAAAAACTGTTTTTT. This gives the protein CASSLQHPGTGNEKLFF.

The genes are TRBV4-2 and TRBJ2-1; TRBD2 aligns across 8 bases. There are 13 residues in the CDR3. In germline, CDR1 is LGHNA, CDR2 YNFKEQ. The J segment lost 7 bases and the V segment lost 4 bases, leaving 3 bases of the junction unmatched. CDR3 DNA: TGTGCCAGCAGCCTCGGGGGGGGGAATGAGCAGTTCTTC. This gives the protein CASSLGGGNEQFF.

V gene TRBV5-5 combines with J gene TRBJ1-2; 7 bases map to TRBD1. Germline values: CDR1 SGHKS, CDR2 YYEKEE (reference sequence). The V gene end was trimmed by 4 bases and the J gene end by 4 bases; junction bases not matched to a gene: 13. The CDR3 covers 16 residues. This CDR3 is CASSAQTGYRGYGYTF. The DNA of the CDR3 is TGTGCCAGCAGCGCCCAGACAGGGTATCGGGGCTATGGCTACACCTTC.

The chain carries TRBV28 and TRBJ1-1, with D unclear. V lost 3 bases and J lost 11, with 13 bases in between. CDR1 MDHEN and CDR2 SYDVKM come from the germline V gene. CDR3 length: 12 residues. CDR3 amino acids: CASSFPRQEAFF. CDR3 nucleotide sequence: TGTGCCAGCAGTTTTCCCAGGCAAGAGGCTTTCTTT.

This clone is a singleton in its sample. This chain connects TRBV18 to TRBJ1-1; D gene unclear. The germline V gene has CDR1 KGHSH and CDR2 LQKENI. The CDR3 totals 14 residues. Trimming took 3 bases from V and 8 from J, leaving 16 bases between them. The CDR3 nucleotides are TGTGCCAGCTCACCTTCAGAGGCGATATACGAAGCTTTCTTT. It codes for CASSPSEAIYEAFF.

The rearrangement uses TRBV6-1 and TRBJ1-1; the D is unclear. Germline V gene lookup returns CDR1 MNHNS and CDR2 SASEGT. Trimming took 2 bases from V and 1 from J, leaving 14 bases between them. There are 16 residues in the CDR3. CDR3 nucleotide sequence: TGTGCCAGCAGTGAAATGTGGGCGACTGAGAACACTGAAGCTTTCTTT. It codes for CASSEMWATENTEAFF.

This sequence joins TRBV5-1 and TRBJ1-1; D perhaps matches TRBD1 (5 bases). Between the trimmed V and J ends, which lost 0 bases and 1 base, there was a span of 16 bases. Germline CDR1 SGHRS, CDR2 YFSETQ. The CDR3 has 17 residues. The CDR3 coding sequence is TGCGCCAGCAGCTTGGCCGTCAATGTGAGGGGGAACACTGAAGCTTTCTTT. This sequence encodes CASSLAVNVRGNTEAFF.

V is TRBV4-1 and J is TRBJ1-2; D is undetermined. This CDR3 contains 14 residues. CDR1 and CDR2 (germline): MGHRA, YSYEKL. V gave up 1 base and J gave up 1 base, with 7 bases separating them. CDR3 sequence reads: CASSQAQINYGYTF. The CDR3 coding sequence is TGCGCCAGCAGCCAAGCACAGATTAACTATGGCTACACCTTC.

This clone was seen a single time. The chain combines TRBV28 with TRBJ2-1; 8 bases are shared with TRBD1. The junction had 8 bases not matched to a gene; V was cut back by 6 bases and J by 4 bases. CDR3 length: 15 residues. Germline V gene sequence: CDR1 MDHEN, CDR2 SYDVKM. The CDR3 sequence: CASSLPGQEYNEQFF. CDR3 in DNA: TGTGCCAGCAGCCTCCCGGGACAGGAGTACAATGAGCAGTTCTTC.